This TCR beta chain comes out of a study of T cells in Graves' hyperthyroidism and ophthalmopathy. Newly diagnosed patients aged 18 to 65 had hyperthyroidism of under 2 months' duration. CDR1 and CDR2 from the germline V gene are LNHDA and SQIVND (reference sequence). V shed 7 bases and J shed 4 bases, with 10 bases lying between them. The CDR3 runs to 13 residues. Amplification of TCR beta CDR3 regions used RNA as the template. Researchers ran a first-round RT-PCR on the TCR CDR3 using the HTBI primer set. Using its own MiXCR run on the multiplex PCR reads, TCRdb lists one record per CDR3 protein. The data contain about 770,000 distinct CDR3 sequences, over 15% of them singletons.

J is TRBJ2-2 and V is TRBV19; D gene ambiguous. The source of this sequence is a woman in her forties or fifties with Graves' hyperthyroidism that later progressed to Graves' ophthalmopathy. Sequenced input: blood. The CDR3 bases are TGTGCCAGTACCCCCCGAAGCACCGGGGAGCTGTTTTTT. This translates into CASTPRSTGELFF.